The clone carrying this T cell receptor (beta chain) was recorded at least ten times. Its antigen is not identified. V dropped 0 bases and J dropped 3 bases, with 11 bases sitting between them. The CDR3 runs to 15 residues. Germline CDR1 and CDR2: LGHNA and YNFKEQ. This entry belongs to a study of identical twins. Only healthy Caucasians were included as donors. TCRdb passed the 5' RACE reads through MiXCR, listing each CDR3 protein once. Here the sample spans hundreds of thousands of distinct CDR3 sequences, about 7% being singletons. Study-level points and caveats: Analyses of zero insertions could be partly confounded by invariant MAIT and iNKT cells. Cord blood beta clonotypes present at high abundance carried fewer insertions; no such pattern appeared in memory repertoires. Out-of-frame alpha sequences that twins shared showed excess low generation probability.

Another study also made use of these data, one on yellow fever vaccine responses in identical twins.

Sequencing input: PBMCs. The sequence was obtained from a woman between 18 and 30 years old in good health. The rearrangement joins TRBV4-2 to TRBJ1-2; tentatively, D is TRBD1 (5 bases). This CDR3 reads CASSQDRRGDYGYTF. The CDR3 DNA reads TGTGCCAGCAGCCAAGATAGGCGAGGGGACTATGGCTACACCTTC.